The present entry profiles one TCR beta chain with its context. Germline V gives CDR1 MNHEY, CDR2 SVGAGI. The CDR3 sequence is 14 residues long. The data belong to a study of T cells expressing NK-cell markers. TCRdb reanalyzed the 5' RACE reads, giving one entry per CDR3 protein sequence and no DNA. The sample includes roughly 420,000 distinct CDR3 sequences. This receptor was taken from a woman between 18 and 70 years old in good health. Material for sequencing was blood T cells: a sorted CD56 or NKG2C T cell subset, CD4+ or CD8+ T cells, or bulk PBMC T cells (not recorded which). The chain carries TRBV6-5 and TRBJ2-1; the TCRdb call, TRBD2, lacks DNA for checking. This CDR3 is CASSYGLVDNEQFF.